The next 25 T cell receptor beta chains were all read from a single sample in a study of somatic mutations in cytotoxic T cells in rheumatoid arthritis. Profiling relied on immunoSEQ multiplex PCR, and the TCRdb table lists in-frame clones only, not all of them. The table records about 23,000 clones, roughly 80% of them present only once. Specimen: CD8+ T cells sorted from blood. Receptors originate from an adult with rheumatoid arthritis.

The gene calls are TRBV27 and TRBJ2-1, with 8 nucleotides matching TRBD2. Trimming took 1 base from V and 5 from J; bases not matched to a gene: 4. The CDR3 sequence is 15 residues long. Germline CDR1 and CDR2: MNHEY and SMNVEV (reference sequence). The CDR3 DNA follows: TGTGCCAGCAGTTTATTGGGTAGCGGGGACAATGAGCAGTTCTTC. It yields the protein CASSLLGSGDNEQFF.

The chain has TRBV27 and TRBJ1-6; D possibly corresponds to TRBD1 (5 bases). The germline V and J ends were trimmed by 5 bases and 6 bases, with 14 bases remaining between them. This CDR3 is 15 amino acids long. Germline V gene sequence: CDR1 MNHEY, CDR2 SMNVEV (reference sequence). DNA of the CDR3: TGTGCCAGCAGTCCGCACAGGAGGAGTAATTCACCCCTCCACTTT. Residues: CASSPHRRSNSPLHF.

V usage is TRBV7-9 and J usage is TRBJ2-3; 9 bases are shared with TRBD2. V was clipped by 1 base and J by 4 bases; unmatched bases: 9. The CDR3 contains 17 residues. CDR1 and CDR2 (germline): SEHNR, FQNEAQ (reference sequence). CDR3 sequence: CASSLVGRGLASDTQYF. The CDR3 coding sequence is TGTGCCAGCAGCTTAGTTGGCCGGGGACTAGCATCAGATACGCAGTATTTT.

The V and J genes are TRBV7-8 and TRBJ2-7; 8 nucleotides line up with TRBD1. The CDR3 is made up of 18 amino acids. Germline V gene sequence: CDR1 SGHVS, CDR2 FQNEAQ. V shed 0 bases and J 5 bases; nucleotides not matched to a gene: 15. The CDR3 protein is CASSLAFIGIQGADEQYF. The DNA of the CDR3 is TGTGCCAGCAGCTTAGCGTTTATAGGTATCCAGGGGGCCGACGAGCAGTACTTC.

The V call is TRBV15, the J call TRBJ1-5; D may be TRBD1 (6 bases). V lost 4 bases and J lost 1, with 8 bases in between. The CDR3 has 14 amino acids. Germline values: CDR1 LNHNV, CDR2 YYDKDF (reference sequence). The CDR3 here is CATSIGQSNQPQHF. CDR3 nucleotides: TGTGCCACCAGCATTGGACAGAGCAATCAGCCCCAGCATTTT. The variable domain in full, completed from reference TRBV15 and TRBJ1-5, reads DAMVIQNPRYQVTQFGKPVTLSCSQTLNHNVMYWYQQKSSQAPKLLFHYYDKDFNNEADTPDNFQSRRPNTSFCFLDIRSPGLGDTAMYLCATSIGQSNQPQHFGDGTRLSIL.

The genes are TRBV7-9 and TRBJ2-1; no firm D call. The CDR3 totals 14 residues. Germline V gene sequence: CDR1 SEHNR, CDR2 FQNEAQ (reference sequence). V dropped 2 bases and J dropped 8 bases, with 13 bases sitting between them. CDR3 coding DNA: TGTGCCAGCAGCTTACTGTCCGGCCGGGATGAGCAGTTCTTC. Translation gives CASSLLSGRDEQFF.

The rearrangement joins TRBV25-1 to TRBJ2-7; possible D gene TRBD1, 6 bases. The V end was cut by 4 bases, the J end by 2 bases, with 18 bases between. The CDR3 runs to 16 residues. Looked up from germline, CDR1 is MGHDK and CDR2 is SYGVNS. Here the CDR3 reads CASSVPNTGNPYEQYF. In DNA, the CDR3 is TGTGCCAGCAGTGTCCCCAACACAGGGAACCCCTACGAGCAGTACTTC.

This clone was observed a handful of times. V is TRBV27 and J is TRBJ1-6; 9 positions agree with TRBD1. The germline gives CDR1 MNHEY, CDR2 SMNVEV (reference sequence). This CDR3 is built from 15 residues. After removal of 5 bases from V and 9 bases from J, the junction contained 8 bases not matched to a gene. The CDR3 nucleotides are TGTGCCAGCAGTCCGGACAGGGGACTAAGTTCACCCCTCCACTTT. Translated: CASSPDRGLSSPLHF.

In nucleotides, the CDR3 is TGCGCCAGCAGCCAAGTGGATCTCGGATTCTCTGGGGCCAACGTCCTGACTTTC. It encodes CASSQVDLGFSGANVLTF. The genes are TRBV4-1 and TRBJ2-6; D gene unclear. The V gene's germline CDR1 is MGHRA and CDR2 YSYEKL. V dropped 1 base and J dropped 0 bases, with 13 bases sitting between them. This CDR3 is built from 18 residues.

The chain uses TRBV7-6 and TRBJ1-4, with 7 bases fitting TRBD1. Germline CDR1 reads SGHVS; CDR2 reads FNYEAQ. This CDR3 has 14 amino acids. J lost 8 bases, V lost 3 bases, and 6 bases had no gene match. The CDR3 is CASSFDDRVEKLFF. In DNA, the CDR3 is TGTGCCAGCAGCTTTGACGACAGGGTGGAAAAACTGTTTTTT.

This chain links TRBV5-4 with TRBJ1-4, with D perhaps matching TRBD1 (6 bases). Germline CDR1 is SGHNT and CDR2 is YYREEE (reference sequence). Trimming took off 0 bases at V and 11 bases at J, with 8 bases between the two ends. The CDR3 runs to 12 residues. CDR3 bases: TGTGCCAGCAGCTTGGAGGGGGGGAAACTGTTTTTT. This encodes CASSLEGGKLFF.

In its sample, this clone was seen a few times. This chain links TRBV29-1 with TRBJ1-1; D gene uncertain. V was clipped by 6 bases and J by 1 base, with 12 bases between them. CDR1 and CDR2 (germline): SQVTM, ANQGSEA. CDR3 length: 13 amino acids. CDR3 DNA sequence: TGCAGCGTACTGAAGGCGGCGAACACTGAAGCTTTCTTT. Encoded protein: CSVLKAANTEAFF.

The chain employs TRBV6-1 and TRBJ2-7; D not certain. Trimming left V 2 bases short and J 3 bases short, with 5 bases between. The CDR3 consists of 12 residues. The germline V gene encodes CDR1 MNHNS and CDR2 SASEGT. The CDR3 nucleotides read TGTGCCAGCAGTGAACTCCTCTACGAGCAGTACTTC. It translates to CASSELLYEQYF.

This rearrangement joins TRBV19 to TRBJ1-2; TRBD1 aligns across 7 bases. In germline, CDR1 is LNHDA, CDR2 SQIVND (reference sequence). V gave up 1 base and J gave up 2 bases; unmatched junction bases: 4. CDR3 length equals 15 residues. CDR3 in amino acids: CASSIATGENYGYTF. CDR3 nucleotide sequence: TGTGCCAGTAGTATAGCAACAGGGGAAAACTATGGCTACACCTTC. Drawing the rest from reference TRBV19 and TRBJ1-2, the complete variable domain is DGGITQSPKYLFRKEGQNVTLSCEQNLNHDAMYWYRQDPGQGLRLIYYSQIVNDFQKGDIAEGYSVSREKKESFPLTVTSAQKNPTAFYLCASSIATGENYGYTFGSGTRLTVV.

CDR3 protein: CASSLYDSYEQYF. For the CDR3, the DNA is TGTGCCAGCAGTTTATACGACAGCTACGAGCAGTACTTC. This chain links TRBV27 with TRBJ2-7; a possible D gene is TRBD1 (5 bases). CDR1 is MNHEY and CDR2 is SMNVEV in the germline V gene (reference sequence). The CDR3 has 13 amino acids. With 1 base removed from V and 3 bases from J, the gap between germline ends came to 7 bases.

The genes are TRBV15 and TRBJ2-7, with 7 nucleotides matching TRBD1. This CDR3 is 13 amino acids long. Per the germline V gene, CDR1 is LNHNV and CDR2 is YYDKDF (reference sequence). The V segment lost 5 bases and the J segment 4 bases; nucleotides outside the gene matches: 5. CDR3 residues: CATSFGQDYEQYF. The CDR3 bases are TGTGCCACCAGCTTCGGACAGGATTACGAGCAGTACTTC.

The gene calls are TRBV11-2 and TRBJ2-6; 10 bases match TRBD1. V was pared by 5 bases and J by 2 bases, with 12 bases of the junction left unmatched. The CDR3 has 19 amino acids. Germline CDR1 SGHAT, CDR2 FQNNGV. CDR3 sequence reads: CASSVGDRGRTPGANVLTF. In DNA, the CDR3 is TGTGCCAGCAGCGTAGGAGACAGGGGGCGGACCCCTGGGGCCAACGTCCTGACTTTC.

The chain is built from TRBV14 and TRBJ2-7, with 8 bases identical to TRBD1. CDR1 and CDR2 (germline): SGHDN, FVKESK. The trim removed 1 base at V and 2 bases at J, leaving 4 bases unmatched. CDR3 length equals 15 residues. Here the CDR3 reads CASSQVDRGAYEQYF. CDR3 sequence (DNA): TGTGCCAGCAGCCAAGTCGACAGGGGAGCCTACGAGCAGTACTTC.

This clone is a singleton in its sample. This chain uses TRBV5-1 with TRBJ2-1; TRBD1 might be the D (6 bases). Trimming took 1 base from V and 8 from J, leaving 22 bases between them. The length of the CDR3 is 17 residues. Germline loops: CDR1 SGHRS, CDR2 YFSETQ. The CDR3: CASSLRLQGSGIDEQFF. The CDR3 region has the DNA TGCGCCAGCAGCTTGCGGCTCCAGGGGAGCGGTATTGATGAGCAGTTCTTC.

The CDR3 sequence is CASSRLTDSTGELFF. The CDR3 bases are TGCGCCAGCAGTCGACTAACTGATTCCACCGGGGAGCTGTTTTTT. J is TRBJ2-2 and V is TRBV4-1, with a tentative D call TRBD2 (5 bases). Trimming removed 6 bases at V and 4 bases at J, with 15 bases between. Germline lookup yields CDR1 MGHRA and CDR2 YSYEKL. The CDR3 extends over 15 amino acids.

CDR3 residues: CASSYERGGEDEQFF. In nucleotides, the CDR3 is TGTGCCAGCAGTTACGAGCGGGGGGGCGAGGATGAGCAGTTCTTC. J is TRBJ2-1 and V is TRBV6-5; 10 bases fit TRBD2. CDR3 length: 15 residues. J was trimmed by 8 bases and V by 2 bases; bases with no gene match: 6. Germline V CDR1 and CDR2: MNHEY, SVGAGI.

In DNA form, the CDR3 reads TGTGCCAGCAGCTTAGTGGTAGACACCGGGGAGCTGTTTTTT. Translating gives CASSLVVDTGELFF. This chain joins TRBV7-9 and TRBJ2-2; D unclear. The ends were cut back, 1 base at V and 3 bases at J, with 6 bases in the middle. Germline lookup yields CDR1 SEHNR and CDR2 FQNEAQ (reference sequence). CDR3 length equals 14 residues. Filled out from reference TRBV7-9 and TRBJ2-2, the complete variable domain reads DTGVSQNPRHKITKRGQNVTFRCDPISEHNRLYWYRQTLGQGPEFLTYFQNEAQLEKSRLLSDRFSAERPKGSFSTLEIQRTEQGDSAMYLCASSLVVDTGELFFGEGSRLTVL.

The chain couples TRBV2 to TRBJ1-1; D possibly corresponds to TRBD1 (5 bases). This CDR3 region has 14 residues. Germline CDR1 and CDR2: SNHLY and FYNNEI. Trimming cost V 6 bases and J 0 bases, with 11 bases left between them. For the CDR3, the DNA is TGTGCCAGCAGAGGGACGTTGATGAACACTGAAGCTTTCTTT. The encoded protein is CASRGTLMNTEAFF.

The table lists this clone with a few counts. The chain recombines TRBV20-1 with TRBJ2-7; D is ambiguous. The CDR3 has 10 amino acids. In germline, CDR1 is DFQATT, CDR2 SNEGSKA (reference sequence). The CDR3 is CRGLTYEQYF. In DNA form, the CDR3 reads TGCAGAGGGCTTACCTACGAGCAGTACTTC.

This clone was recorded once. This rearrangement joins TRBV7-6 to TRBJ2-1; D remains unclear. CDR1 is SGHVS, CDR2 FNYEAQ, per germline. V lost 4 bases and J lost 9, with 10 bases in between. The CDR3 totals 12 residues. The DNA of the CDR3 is TGTGCCAGCAGCTCTTTAGGGCTTGAGCAGTTCTTC. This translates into CASSSLGLEQFF.